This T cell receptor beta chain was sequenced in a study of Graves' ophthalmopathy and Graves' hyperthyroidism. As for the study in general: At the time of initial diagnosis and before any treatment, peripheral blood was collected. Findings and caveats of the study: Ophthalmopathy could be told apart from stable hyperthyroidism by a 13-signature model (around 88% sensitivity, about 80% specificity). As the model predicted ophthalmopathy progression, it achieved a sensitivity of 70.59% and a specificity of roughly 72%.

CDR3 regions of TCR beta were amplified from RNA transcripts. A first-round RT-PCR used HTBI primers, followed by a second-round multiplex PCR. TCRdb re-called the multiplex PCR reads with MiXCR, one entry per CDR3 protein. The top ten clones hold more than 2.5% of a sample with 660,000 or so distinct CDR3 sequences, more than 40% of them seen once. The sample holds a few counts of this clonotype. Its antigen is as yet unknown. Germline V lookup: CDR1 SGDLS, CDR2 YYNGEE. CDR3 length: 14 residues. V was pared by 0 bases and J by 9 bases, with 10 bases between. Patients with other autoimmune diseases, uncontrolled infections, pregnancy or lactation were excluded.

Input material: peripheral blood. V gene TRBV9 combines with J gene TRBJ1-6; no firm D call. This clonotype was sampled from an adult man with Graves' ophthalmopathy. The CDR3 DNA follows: TGTGCCAGCAGCGTAGGACTCGACGGTTCACCCCTCCACTTT. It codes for CASSVGLDGSPLHF. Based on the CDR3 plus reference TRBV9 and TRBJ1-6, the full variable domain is DSGVTQTPKHLITATGQRVTLRCSPRSGDLSVYWYQQSLDQGLQFLIQYYNGEERAKGNILERFSAQQFPDLHSELNLSSLELGDSALYFCASSVGLDGSPLHFGNGTRLTVT.